This TCR beta chain was documented in a study of Tregs in tolerant kidney transplant recipients. General study results and limits: The small number of patients limits these findings pending further validation.

As concerns this clone: Its antigen is currently unknown.

CDR1 and CDR2 from the germline V gene are SEHNR and FQNEAQ (reference sequence). The CDR3 length is 12 residues. V was pared by 8 bases and J by 8 bases, with 3 bases of the junction left unmatched. Assay: immunoSEQ multiplex PCR; the TCRdb copy retains only in-frame clones and omits some. The sample has about 52,000 clones; roughly nine tenths are singletons. The nonmyeloablative bone marrow transplants came from related graft donors, with transient mixed chimerism. CD4+CD25+CD127- Tregs, CD4+CD25- non-Tregs, CD4 and CD8 cells were sorted. This specimen was CD8+ T cells from blood (PBMCs), taken 24 months after the transplant. The chain has TRBV7-9 and TRBJ1-4, with 9 bases aligning to TRBD1. The source is a human patient who received a combined kidney and bone marrow transplant. Some T cells may be supplied by the graft donor. Here the CDR3 reads CASGDREEKLFF. As DNA, the CDR3 is TGTGCCAGCGGGGACAGGGAGGAAAAACTGTTTTTT.